This paragraph reports one T cell receptor beta chain. The antigen remains undetermined. The data are from a study of T-cell memory formation after mild COVID-19. As for the study in general: Largely, TCR clusters stayed within a single donor. Points from the study as a whole: Clones shrinking from day 15 to 85 showed even CD4/CD8 mixes; later expanders tilted CD4+. Some clones that responded were present in memory (sampled pre-infection), which suggests cross-reactive memory joined. Chiefly within CM and EM were the contracting CD4+ clones; CD8+ ones were within EMRA.

One entry per CDR3 protein, called by TCRdb with MiXCR from the 5' RACE reads. The sample shows roughly 48,000 distinct CDR3 sequences, roughly 27% of them seen only once. This CDR3 region has 15 residues. V lost 2 bases and J 3 bases, leaving 13 bases between the germline ends. CDR1 SGDLS and CDR2 YYNGEE come from the germline V gene. This rearrangement joins TRBV9 to TRBJ2-3, with TRBD2 as a possible D gene (6 bases). Sequencing was done on a sample of PBMCs or a T cell subset sorted from them (not recorded which). The clonotype comes from a man aged 18 to 30 who had mild COVID-19 (a few samples of this study predate the infection). Cell type and time point are not known. The CDR3 nucleotides are TGTGCCAGCAGCGTTTTGGGGAGGAGGACAGATACGCAGTATTTT. This sequence encodes CASSVLGRRTDTQYF.